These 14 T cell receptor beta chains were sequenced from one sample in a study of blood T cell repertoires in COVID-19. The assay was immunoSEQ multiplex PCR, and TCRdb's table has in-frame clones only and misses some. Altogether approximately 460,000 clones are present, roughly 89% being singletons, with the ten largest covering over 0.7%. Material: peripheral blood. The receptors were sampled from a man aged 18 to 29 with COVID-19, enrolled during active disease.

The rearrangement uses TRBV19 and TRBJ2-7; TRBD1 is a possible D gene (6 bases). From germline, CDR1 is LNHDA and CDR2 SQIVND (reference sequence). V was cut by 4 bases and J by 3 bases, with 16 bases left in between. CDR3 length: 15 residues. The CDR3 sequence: CASSTLPGQFYEQYF. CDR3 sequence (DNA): TGTGCCAGTAGTACCCTCCCGGGACAATTCTACGAGCAGTACTTC.

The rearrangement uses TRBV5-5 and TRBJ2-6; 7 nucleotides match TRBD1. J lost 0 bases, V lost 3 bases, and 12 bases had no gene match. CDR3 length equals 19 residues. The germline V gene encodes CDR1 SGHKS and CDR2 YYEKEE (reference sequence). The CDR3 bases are TGTGCCAGCAGCTCCGGCACAGGGACAGAGTTCTCTGGGGCCAACGTCCTGACTTTC. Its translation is CASSSGTGTEFSGANVLTF.

CDR3 nucleotide sequence: TGTGCCAGCAGTTTGGGGGCGAGCTCCTATAATTCACCCCTCCACTTT. Its protein product is CASSLGASSYNSPLHF. The chain is built from TRBV27 and TRBJ1-6, with D possibly TRBD1 on 6 matching bases. Germline loops: CDR1 MNHEY, CDR2 SMNVEV (reference sequence). Trimming stripped 3 bases from V and 0 bases from J, with 9 bases between. CDR3 size: 16 residues.

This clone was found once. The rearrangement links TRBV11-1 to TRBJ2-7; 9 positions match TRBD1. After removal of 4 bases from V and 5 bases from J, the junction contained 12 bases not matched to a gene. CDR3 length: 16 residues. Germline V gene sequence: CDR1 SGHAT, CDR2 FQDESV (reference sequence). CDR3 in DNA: TGTGCCAGCAGCTGGGGTTCCACGGGACAGGGCGACGAGCAGTACTTC. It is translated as CASSWGSTGQGDEQYF. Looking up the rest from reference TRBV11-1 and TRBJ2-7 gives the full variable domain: EAEVAQSPRYKITEKSQAVAFWCDPISGHATLYWYRQILGQGPELLVQFQDESVVDDSQLPKDRFSAERLKGVDSTLKIQPAELGDSAMYLCASSWGSTGQGDEQYFGPGTRLTVT.

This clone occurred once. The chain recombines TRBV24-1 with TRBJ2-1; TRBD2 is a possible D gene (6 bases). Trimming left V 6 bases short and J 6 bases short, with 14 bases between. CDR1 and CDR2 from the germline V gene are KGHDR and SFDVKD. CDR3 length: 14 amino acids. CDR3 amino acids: CATSPSLGGNEQFF. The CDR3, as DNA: TGTGCCACCAGTCCCTCGTTGGGGGGCAATGAGCAGTTCTTC.

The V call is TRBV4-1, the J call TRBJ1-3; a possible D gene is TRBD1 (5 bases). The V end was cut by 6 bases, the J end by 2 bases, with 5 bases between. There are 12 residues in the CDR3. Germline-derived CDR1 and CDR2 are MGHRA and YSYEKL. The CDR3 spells CASRTAGNTIYF. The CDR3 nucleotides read TGCGCCAGCAGGACAGCTGGAAACACCATATATTTT.

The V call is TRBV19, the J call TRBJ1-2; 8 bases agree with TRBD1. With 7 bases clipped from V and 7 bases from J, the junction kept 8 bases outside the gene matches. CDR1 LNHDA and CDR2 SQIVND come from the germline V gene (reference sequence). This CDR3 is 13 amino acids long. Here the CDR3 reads CASKGQGFSGYTF. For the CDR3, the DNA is TGTGCCAGTAAAGGACAGGGATTCTCTGGCTACACCTTC.

CDR3 in amino acids: CATSAGGEDGYTF. The CDR3 nucleotides read TGTGCCACCAGTGCGGGAGGAGAGGATGGCTACACCTTC. The chain joins TRBV24-1 to TRBJ1-2, with D uncertain. This CDR3 region has 13 residues. Germline V CDR1 and CDR2: KGHDR, SFDVKD. V lost 5 bases and J lost 6, with 12 bases in between.

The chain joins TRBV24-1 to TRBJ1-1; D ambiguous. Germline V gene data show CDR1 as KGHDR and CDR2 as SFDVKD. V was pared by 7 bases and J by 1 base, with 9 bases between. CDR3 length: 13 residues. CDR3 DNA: TGTGCCACCAGATCTTCAGGGAACACTGAAGCTTTCTTT. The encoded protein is CATRSSGNTEAFF.

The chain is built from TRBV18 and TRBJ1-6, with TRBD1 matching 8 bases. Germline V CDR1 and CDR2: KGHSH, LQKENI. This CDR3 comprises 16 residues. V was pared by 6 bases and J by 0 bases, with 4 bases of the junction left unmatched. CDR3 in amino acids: CASSQGQGSYNSPLHF. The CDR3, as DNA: TGTGCCAGCTCTCAAGGACAGGGCTCCTATAATTCACCCCTCCACTTT. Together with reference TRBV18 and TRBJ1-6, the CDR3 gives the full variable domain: NAGVMQNPRHLVRRRGQEARLRCSPMKGHSHVYWYRQLPEEGLKFMVYLQKENIIDESGMPKERFSAEFPKEGPSILRIQQVVRGDSAAYFCASSQGQGSYNSPLHFGNGTRLTVT.

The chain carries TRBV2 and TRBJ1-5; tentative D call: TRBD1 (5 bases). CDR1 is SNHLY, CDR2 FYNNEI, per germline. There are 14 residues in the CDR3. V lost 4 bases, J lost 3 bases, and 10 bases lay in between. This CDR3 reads CASSAQGLNQPQHF. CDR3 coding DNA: TGTGCCAGCAGTGCGCAGGGCCTCAATCAGCCCCAGCATTTT.

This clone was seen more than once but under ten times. CDR3 sequence: CSASKSSYEQYF. The CDR3, as DNA: TGCAGTGCTAGTAAGAGCTCCTACGAGCAGTACTTC. The chain is built from TRBV20-1 and TRBJ2-7; D is ambiguous. Trimming removed 3 bases from V and 0 bases from J, with 6 bases in between. Germline assignment: CDR1 DFQATT and CDR2 SNEGSKA (reference sequence). The CDR3 has 12 residues.

The CDR3 spells CASSYSPYNEQFF. The CDR3 region has the DNA TGTGCCAGCAGTTACTCCCCTTACAATGAGCAGTTCTTC. The chain carries TRBV6-5 and TRBJ2-1; D remains ambiguous. CDR1 and CDR2 (germline): MNHEY, SVGAGI. Trimming left V 0 bases short and J 4 bases short, with 4 bases between. The CDR3 runs 13 residues.

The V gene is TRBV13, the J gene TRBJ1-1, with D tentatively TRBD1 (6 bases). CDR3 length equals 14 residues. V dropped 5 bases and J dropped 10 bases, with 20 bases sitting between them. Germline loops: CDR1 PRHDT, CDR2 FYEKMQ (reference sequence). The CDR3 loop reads CASSTDKGVLGAFF. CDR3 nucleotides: TGTGCCAGCAGCACGGACAAGGGGGTCTTGGGAGCTTTCTTT.